One and the same sample provided the 13 T cell receptor beta chains below, sequenced in a study of somatic mutations in cytotoxic T cells in rheumatoid arthritis. Profiled with immunoSEQ multiplex PCR; TCRdb holds only in-frame clones, not every one. Of some 14,000 clones in the sample, more than 75% are singletons; the top ten hold around 30%. Source material: CD8+ T cells sorted from blood. The source is an adult with rheumatoid arthritis.

The chain uses TRBV7-2 and TRBJ1-2; D is unresolved. There are 13 residues in the CDR3. V shed 7 bases and J shed 3 bases, with 12 bases lying between them. CDR1 is SGHTA and CDR2 is FQGNSA in the germline V gene. The CDR3 is CASNTGLDYGYTF. In DNA, the CDR3 is TGTGCCAGCAATACGGGGTTAGACTATGGCTACACCTTC.

J is TRBJ1-1 and V is TRBV5-4, with a weak D call TRBD1 (6 bases). Trimming removed 4 bases at V and 4 bases at J, with 11 bases between. The germline gives CDR1 SGHNT, CDR2 YYREEE (reference sequence). The CDR3 has 13 residues. This CDR3 is CASSRQGFTEAFF. The DNA for the CDR3 is TGTGCCAGCAGCAGGCAGGGGTTCACTGAAGCTTTCTTT. The whole variable domain, remainder taken from reference TRBV5-4 and TRBJ1-1, is ETGVTQSPTHLIKTRGQQVTLRCSSQSGHNTVSWYQQALGQGPQFIFQYYREEENGRGNFPPRFSGLQFPNYSSELNVNALELDDSALYLCASSRQGFTEAFFGQGTRLTVV.

J is TRBJ2-3 and V is TRBV7-9, with D perhaps matching TRBD2 (5 bases). CDR1 SEHNR and CDR2 FQNEAQ come from the germline V gene (reference sequence). Trimming cost V 5 bases and J 7 bases, with 13 bases left between them. This CDR3 is 13 amino acids long. This chain's CDR3 is CASSARSGYTQYF. The CDR3 DNA follows: TGTGCCAGCAGCGCCCGAAGCGGATATACGCAGTATTTT.

V usage is TRBV4-1 and J usage is TRBJ2-1, with TRBD2 identical over 8 bases. There are 15 residues in the CDR3. J gave up 8 bases and V 4 bases, and 10 bases lay outside the gene matches. Germline values: CDR1 MGHRA, CDR2 YSYEKL. This CDR3 is CASSPGTRSRDEQFF. The CDR3 coding sequence is TGCGCCAGCAGCCCGGGGACTAGGAGTCGGGATGAGCAGTTCTTC.

This clone was detected only a few times. The chain is built from TRBV5-4 and TRBJ1-1; D not certain. The CDR3 length is 12 residues. V lost 0 bases and J lost 4, with 4 bases in between. The germline gives CDR1 SGHNT, CDR2 YYREEE (reference sequence). Here the CDR3 reads CASSLGITEAFF. CDR3 sequence (DNA): TGTGCCAGCAGCTTGGGGATCACTGAAGCTTTCTTT.

This chain uses TRBV7-8 with TRBJ2-7; D is perhaps TRBD1 (5 bases). This CDR3 has 14 amino acids. The ends were cut back, 5 bases at V and 1 base at J, with 12 bases in the middle. CDR1 is SGHVS, CDR2 FQNEAQ, per germline. CDR3 sequence: CASSLMQGSYEQYF. The CDR3 DNA follows: TGTGCCAGCAGCCTCATGCAGGGATCCTACGAGCAGTACTTC. Complete variable domain (other parts from reference TRBV7-8 and TRBJ2-7): GAGVSQSPRYKVAKRGQDVALRCDPISGHVSLFWYQQALGQGPEFLTYFQNEAQLDKSGLPSDRFFAERPEGSVSTLKIQRTQQEDSAVYLCASSLMQGSYEQYFGPGTRLTVT.

V usage is TRBV5-1 and J usage is TRBJ1-4; the D is unclear. The CDR3 is 15 residues long. The V gene's germline CDR1 is SGHRS and CDR2 YFSETQ. Trimming cost V 4 bases and J 3 bases, with 13 bases left between them. CDR3 nucleotide sequence: TGCGCCAGCAGCCCCTCGGTGGCGGCTAATGAAAAACTGTTTTTT. Encoded protein: CASSPSVAANEKLFF.

The V call is TRBV13, the J call TRBJ1-1, with D maybe TRBD1 (6 bases). With 5 bases removed from V and 8 bases from J, the gap between germline ends came to 15 bases. Germline V gene data show CDR1 as PRHDT and CDR2 as FYEKMQ (reference sequence). CDR3 length equals 13 residues. The CDR3 bases are TGTGCCAGCAGCACGGGACATGTGTACGAAGCTTTCTTT. Its translation: CASSTGHVYEAFF.

The chain carries TRBV2 and TRBJ2-7, with D maybe TRBD1 (6 bases). The V gene's germline CDR1 is SNHLY and CDR2 FYNNEI. Trimming took off 6 bases at V and 3 bases at J, with 21 bases between the two ends. CDR3 size: 16 residues. CDR3 in DNA: TGTGCCAGCAGCCCAGGCAGGGGAGTGACCGGCTACGAGCAGTACTTC. As protein: CASSPGRGVTGYEQYF. Full variable domain (rest looked up from reference TRBV2 and TRBJ2-7): EPEVTQTPSHQVTQMGQEVILRCVPISNHLYFYWYRQILGQKVEFLVSFYNNEISEKSEIFDDQFSVERPDGSNFTLKIRSTKLEDSAMYFCASSPGRGVTGYEQYFGPGTRLTVT.

This sequence joins TRBV7-9 and TRBJ1-2; no clear D. The germline CDR1 and CDR2 sequences are SEHNR and FQNEAQ (reference sequence). The CDR3 spans 15 residues. The V gene lost 3 bases and the J gene lost 5 bases, with 16 bases spanning the gap. CDR3 DNA sequence: TGTGCCAGCAGCTTGGGCCCCCGTACTGGATATGGCTACACCTTC. Translation gives CASSLGPRTGYGYTF.

V is TRBV2 and J is TRBJ2-3; 11 bases are a match to TRBD2. V gave up 3 bases and J gave up 4 bases; unmatched junction bases: 0. Germline CDR1 reads SNHLY; CDR2 reads FYNNEI. The CDR3 sequence is 14 residues long. The CDR3 DNA reads TGTGCCAGCAGTGAGGGACTAGCGGCAGATACGCAGTATTTT. Protein: CASSEGLAADTQYF.

This clone has only one observation. The V and J genes are TRBV4-1 and TRBJ1-3; D is perhaps TRBD1 (6 bases). Deletions cut 3 bases from V and 8 bases from J, with 14 bases between. This CDR3 has 14 residues. Germline lookup yields CDR1 MGHRA and CDR2 YSYEKL. DNA for the CDR3: TGCGCCAGCAGCCACGGACAGTTTACGGACACCATATATTTT. Its translation: CASSHGQFTDTIYF.

The J gene is TRBJ2-5, the V gene TRBV4-3; D possibly corresponds to TRBD2 (6 bases). CDR3 length: 17 residues. Germline V gives CDR1 LGHNA, CDR2 YSLEER. V lost 4 bases and J lost 1, with 19 bases in between. CDR3 residues: CASSLRHMGGFQETQYF. The CDR3, as DNA: TGCGCCAGCAGCCTTCGACACATGGGGGGTTTCCAAGAGACCCAGTACTTC.